The TCR beta chain described here comes from a study of T cells in Graves' hyperthyroidism and ophthalmopathy. Study-wide results and limits: Most clonotypes expanded in thyroid above 0.001 were likewise present in blood.

Ophthalmopathy patients showed a Clinical Activity Score of at least 3, NOSPECS grade of at least 4 and duration under 3 months. This clonotype came up a few times. The antigen is unknown. What was amplified from RNA transcripts were TCR beta CDR3 regions. HTBI primers were the set used in a first-round RT-PCR of the TCR CDR3. TCRdb ran MiXCR on the multiplex PCR reads and lists one entry per CDR3 protein. The table has some 650,000 distinct CDR3 sequences, roughly a sixth seen once; the top ten hold roughly 3.4%. Trimming cost V 1 base and J 10 bases; bases outside gene matches: 6. This CDR3 comprises 13 residues.

The gene calls are TRBV12-3 or TRBV12-4 and TRBJ1-2; TRBD1 aligns across 7 bases. The sequenced sample was blood. This TCR was sampled from a woman aged 40 to 55 with Graves' ophthalmopathy. The CDR3 is CASSLGLGQVYTF. The CDR3 DNA is TGTGCCAGCAGTTTAGGCCTCGGACAGGTCTACACCTTC.